The 17 T cell receptor beta chains reported below all come from one sample, sequenced in a study of T cells after yellow fever vaccination. TCRdb passed the 5' RACE reads through MiXCR, listing each CDR3 protein once. The sample includes about 500,000 distinct CDR3 sequences, about a sixth seen only once; the top ten take 17%. This sample comprised PBMCs, obtained 4 to 5 days after the first yellow fever vaccination. These receptors were obtained from a man in his late teens or twenties who received the YFV17D yellow fever vaccine.

In its sample, this clonotype was seen many times. V is TRBV7-2 and J is TRBJ2-3; 9 bases fit TRBD1. Germline CDR1 SGHTA, CDR2 FQGNSA. The CDR3 is 14 residues long. The V and J ends lost 6 bases and 1 base, in that order; junction bases with no gene match: 2. As DNA, the CDR3 is TGTGCCAGCAGAAGGACAGGGGGCACAGATACGCAGTATTTT. It yields the protein CASRRTGGTDTQYF. The full variable domain, completed using reference TRBV7-2 and TRBJ2-3, is GAGVSQSPSNKVTEKGKDVELRCDPISGHTALYWYRQSLGQGLEFLIYFQGNSAPDKSGLPSDRFSAERTGGSVSTLTIQRTQQEDSAVYLCASRRTGGTDTQYFGPGTRLTVL.

This clonotype showed up just a few times. The J gene is TRBJ2-3, the V gene TRBV4-1, with unresolved D. Germline V gene sequence: CDR1 MGHRA, CDR2 YSYEKL. CDR3 length: 17 residues. With 1 base removed from V and 2 bases from J, the gap between germline ends came to 16 bases. The CDR3 loop is CASSQGKIRRNTDTQYF. In DNA form, the CDR3 reads TGCGCCAGCAGCCAAGGAAAGATTCGCCGGAACACAGATACGCAGTATTTT.

This clonotype came up a few times. The gene calls are TRBV7-2 and TRBJ1-6, with 7 bases aligning to TRBD1. V dropped 1 base and J dropped 12; count of bases not matched to a gene: 3. The CDR3 is 13 residues long. Germline lookup yields CDR1 SGHTA and CDR2 FQGNSA. The CDR3 coding sequence is TGTGCCAGCAGCTTAGAACAGGGGCTACCCCTCCACTTT. This gives the protein CASSLEQGLPLHF.

This clonotype was counted only a few times. CDR3 in DNA: TGCAGTGCTCTTTTTGGGACAGGGGATTCACCCCTCCACTTT. Amino acid sequence: CSALFGTGDSPLHF. This chain links TRBV20-1 with TRBJ1-6; 10 nucleotides agree with TRBD1. J was trimmed by 8 bases and V by 5 bases; bases with no gene match: 6. The CDR3 totals 14 residues. Per the germline V gene, CDR1 is DFQATT and CDR2 is SNEGSKA (reference sequence).

The chain combines TRBV9 with TRBJ2-1; no definite D call. V shed 3 bases and J shed 9 bases, with 13 bases lying between them. The CDR3 has 13 residues. Germline V gene lookup returns CDR1 SGDLS and CDR2 YYNGEE. CDR3 nucleotides: TGTGCCAGCAGCGCATCCAAGGGTGGTGAGCAGTTCTTC. Its translation is CASSASKGGEQFF.

V and J are TRBV9 and TRBJ2-7, with unresolved D. Germline V gene lookup returns CDR1 SGDLS and CDR2 YYNGEE. With 0 bases removed from V and 2 bases from J, the gap between germline ends came to 15 bases. This CDR3 region has 16 residues. The CDR3 here is CASSVATWTETYEQYF. Here the CDR3 DNA reads TGTGCCAGCAGCGTAGCGACCTGGACGGAAACCTACGAGCAGTACTTC.

The V gene is TRBV6-5, the J gene TRBJ2-6, with D unresolved. The V gene's germline CDR1 is MNHEY and CDR2 SVGAGI. The CDR3 loop spans 16 amino acids. V shed 1 base and J shed 0 bases, with 7 bases lying between them. DNA of the CDR3: TGTGCCAGCAGTTACTGGCGTGACTCTGGGGCCAACGTCCTGACTTTC. Translated, it gives CASSYWRDSGANVLTF.

This clonotype was seen only a few times. This sequence joins TRBV4-2 and TRBJ2-5, with D maybe TRBD1 (6 bases). This CDR3 comprises 14 residues. The ends were cut back, 1 base at V and 5 bases at J, with 11 bases in the middle. The V gene's germline CDR1 is LGHNA and CDR2 YNFKEQ. For the CDR3, the DNA is TGTGCCAGCAGCCAAGTGGGGCAGGGGGAGACCCAGTACTTC. It encodes CASSQVGQGETQYF.

In its sample, this clonotype was seen a few times. This chain joins TRBV3-1 and TRBJ2-1, with a weak D call TRBD2 (5 bases). This CDR3 is built from 14 residues. Germline CDR1 and CDR2: LGHDT and YNNKEL (reference sequence). V was clipped by 2 bases and J by 7 bases, with 12 bases between them. The CDR3 sequence is CASSQRDSSNEQFF. The CDR3 nucleotides read TGTGCCAGCAGCCAACGGGATTCCTCAAATGAGCAGTTCTTC.

V gene TRBV15 combines with J gene TRBJ2-1; D gene unclear. Trimming left V 0 bases short and J 0 bases short, with 9 bases between. Germline-derived CDR1 and CDR2 are LNHNV and YYDKDF (reference sequence). The CDR3 is made up of 16 amino acids. CDR3 sequence: CATSRDRRSSYNEQFF. In nucleotides, the CDR3 is TGTGCCACCAGCAGAGACAGAAGGAGCTCCTACAATGAGCAGTTCTTC.

The chain has TRBV2 and TRBJ1-5; D not certain. Trimming shortened V by 6 bases and J by 11 bases, and 14 bases separated the two germline ends. The CDR3 length is 12 residues. CDR1 is SNHLY, CDR2 FYNNEI, per germline. CDR3 sequence (DNA): TGTGCCAGCAGGGACCCCCTCCTGACCCAGCATTTT. As protein: CASRDPLLTQHF.

The gene calls are TRBV27 and TRBJ1-1; D is possibly TRBD1 (6 bases). The CDR3 is 13 residues long. V dropped 5 bases and J dropped 6 bases, with 13 bases sitting between them. Looked up from germline, CDR1 is MNHEY and CDR2 is SMNVEV (reference sequence). The CDR3, as DNA: TGTGCCAGCAGTCATGGGGGGGCCTCTGAAGCTTTCTTT. Translated, it gives CASSHGGASEAFF.

The chain carries TRBV6-1 and TRBJ1-3; 8 bases agree with TRBD1. Looked up from germline, CDR1 is MNHNS and CDR2 is SASEGT. CDR3 length: 14 amino acids. Losses at the gene ends were 6 bases for V and 4 bases for J; bases not matched to a gene: 5. CDR3 residues: CASSDRGRGNTIYF. Written as DNA, the CDR3 is TGTGCCAGCAGCGACAGGGGCCGCGGAAACACCATATATTTT.

This chain uses TRBV12-3 or TRBV12-4 with TRBJ1-5; D call uncertain. The V end lost 2 bases, the J end lost 1 base, and 9 bases lay between the germline ends. CDR3 size: 15 residues. This CDR3 is CASSLRRRSNQPQHF. The CDR3 DNA reads TGTGCCAGCAGTTTACGGCGGCGGAGCAATCAGCCCCAGCATTTT.

This clonotype was seen many times. The genes are TRBV20-1 and TRBJ2-5; 12 bases agree with TRBD2. With V trimmed by 4 bases and J by 7 bases, 13 bases remained unmatched. CDR1 is DFQATT, CDR2 SNEGSKA, per germline (reference sequence). This CDR3 comprises 16 residues. CDR3 sequence: CSATPLAGGPKGTQYF. CDR3 nucleotide sequence: TGCAGTGCTACCCCACTAGCGGGGGGTCCCAAAGGGACCCAGTACTTC.

The V gene is TRBV27, the J gene TRBJ2-4, with TRBD1 matching over 7 bases. J was trimmed by 7 bases and V by 5 bases; bases with no gene match: 17. The CDR3 is made up of 17 amino acids. The germline CDR1 and CDR2 sequences are MNHEY and SMNVEV (reference sequence). The CDR3 DNA reads TGTGCCAGCAGTCCGACAGGGATGGGGCGATTCGGTAACATTCAGTACTTC. Protein product: CASSPTGMGRFGNIQYF.

The V gene is TRBV3-1, the J gene TRBJ1-6; D is perhaps TRBD1 (5 bases). Deletions cut 1 base from V and 6 bases from J, with 10 bases between. CDR1 is LGHDT, CDR2 YNNKEL, per germline (reference sequence). CDR3 length: 15 amino acids. In DNA, the CDR3 is TGTGCCAGCAGCCAAGTTTCAGGGAGTAATTCACCCCTCCACTTT. It translates to CASSQVSGSNSPLHF.